This TCR beta chain was obtained from a study of OX40 agonist ivuxolimab in advanced cancers. For the study at large: The dose of intravenous ivuxolimab that patients received every 2 weeks ranged from 0.01 to 10 mg/kg.

Trimming removed 5 bases from V and 6 bases from J; junction bases left unmatched: 12. The CDR3 contains 15 residues. From germline, CDR1 is MNHEY and CDR2 SMNVEV (reference sequence). Only in-frame clones appear in the TCRdb table, and some are missing; sequencing was by immunoSEQ multiplex PCR. The sample has about 20,000 clones, 86% seen once. Enrollment shut out patients with autoimmune disease history or systemic immunosuppression. Blood was sampled at baseline, cycle 4 day 1, and cycle 7 day 1. This sequence originates from an adult with an advanced solid tumor such as melanoma, head and neck, liver or kidney cancer. The rearrangement joins TRBV27 to TRBJ2-7; 8 bases are shared with TRBD2. The sample in question was CD4+ or CD8+ T cells sorted from blood, obtained in a trial of the OX40 agonist ivuxolimab. The CDR3 reads CASSPRGAGESEQYF. In nucleotides, the CDR3 is TGTGCCAGCAGTCCCCGAGGAGCGGGAGAGAGCGAGCAGTACTTC.